This T cell receptor (beta chain) emerged from a study of Ad26.COV2.S vaccination and SARS-CoV-2 variants. Across the study: Into the muscle, Ad26.COV2.S was dosed once or twice, 56 days apart. Study-level results: Non-spike TCR breadth did not differ much between vaccine and placebo recipients.

A word on this clone: The antigen is unknown.

As to treatment: over 15 received Ad26.COV2.S at low or high dose, single or two shots; 5 received placebo; per-sample allocation not given. Collection of samples fell on day 63 after the first vaccine or placebo injection. The donor was a Boston adult aged 18-55 years. Method: immunoSEQ multiplex PCR; TCRdb's copy keeps in-frame clones and lacks some. The table records 300,000 to 350,000 clones, roughly 90% of them present only once. The sequence derives from a person between 18 and 65 years old who received the Ad26.COV2.S COVID-19 vaccine or a placebo. This specimen was peripheral blood, taken in a trial of Ad26.COV2.S vaccine versus placebo.

Written as DNA, the CDR3 is TGCGCCAGCAGCTTAGAGCGGGGGCACAATGAGCAGTTCTTC. It encodes CASSLERGHNEQFF. The chain combines TRBV5-1 with TRBJ2-1, with 8 bases aligning to TRBD2. Per the germline V gene, CDR1 is SGHRS and CDR2 is YFSETQ. The CDR3 has 14 amino acids. The J segment lost 5 bases and the V segment lost 2 bases, leaving 3 bases of the junction unmatched.